This TCR beta chain was found in a study of OX40 agonist ivuxolimab in advanced cancers. About the research overall: Treatment of patients was with ivuxolimab, an agonistic anti-OX40 (CD134) antibody. Eligibility rules accepted prior anti-PD-1, anti-PD-L1 or anti-CTLA-4 therapy, and 35% to 45% had some.

Clones were read by immunoSEQ multiplex PCR, and TCRdb kept only the in-frame ones, dropping some. The sample lists roughly 53,000 clones; 80% to 85% were seen once. With 8 bases removed from V and 0 bases from J, the gap between germline ends came to 16 bases. This CDR3 is built from 16 residues. Looked up from germline, CDR1 is LNHDA and CDR2 is SQIVND (reference sequence). This TCR was sampled from an adult with an advanced solid tumor such as melanoma, head and neck, liver or kidney cancer. This chain links TRBV19 with TRBJ1-4; D gene uncertain. The sequencing used CD4+ or CD8+ T cells sorted from blood, collected in a trial of the OX40 agonist ivuxolimab. The CDR3 DNA follows: TGTGCCAGTTCGCGCAGTCTTACGGCAACTAATGAAAAACTGTTTTTT. Its translation: CASSRSLTATNEKLFF.